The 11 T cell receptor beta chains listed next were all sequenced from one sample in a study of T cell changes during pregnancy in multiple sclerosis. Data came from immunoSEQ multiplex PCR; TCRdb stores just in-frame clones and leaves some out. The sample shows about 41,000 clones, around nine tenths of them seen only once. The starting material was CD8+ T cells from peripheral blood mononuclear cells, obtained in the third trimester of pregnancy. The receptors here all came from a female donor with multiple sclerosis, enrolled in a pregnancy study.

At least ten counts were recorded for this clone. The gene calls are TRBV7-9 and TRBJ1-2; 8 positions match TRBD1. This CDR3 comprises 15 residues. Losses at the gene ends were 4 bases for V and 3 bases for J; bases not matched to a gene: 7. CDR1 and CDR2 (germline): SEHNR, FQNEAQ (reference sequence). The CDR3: CASSSTTGADYGYTF. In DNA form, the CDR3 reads TGTGCCAGCAGCTCGACGACAGGGGCGGACTATGGCTACACCTTC.

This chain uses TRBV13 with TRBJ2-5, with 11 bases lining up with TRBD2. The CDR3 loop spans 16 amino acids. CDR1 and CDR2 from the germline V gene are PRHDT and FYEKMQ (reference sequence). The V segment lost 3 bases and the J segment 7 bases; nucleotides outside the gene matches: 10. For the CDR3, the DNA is TGTGCCAGCAGCTTGGGACTAGCGGAAATACGGGGGACCCAGTACTTC. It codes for CASSLGLAEIRGTQYF.

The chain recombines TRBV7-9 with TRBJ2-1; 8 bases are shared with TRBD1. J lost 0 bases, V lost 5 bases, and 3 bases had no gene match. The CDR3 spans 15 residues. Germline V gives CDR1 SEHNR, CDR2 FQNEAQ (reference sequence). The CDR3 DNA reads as TGTGCCAGCAGCGACGGGACAGGCTCCTACAATGAGCAGTTCTTC. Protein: CASSDGTGSYNEQFF.

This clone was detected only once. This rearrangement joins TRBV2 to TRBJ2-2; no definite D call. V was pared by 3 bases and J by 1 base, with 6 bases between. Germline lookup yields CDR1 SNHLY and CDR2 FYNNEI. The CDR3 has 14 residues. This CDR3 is CASSESGNTGELFF. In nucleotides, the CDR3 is TGTGCCAGCAGTGAGAGTGGGAACACCGGGGAGCTGTTTTTT.

CDR3 amino acids: CASSTGGIHQPQHF. The CDR3 DNA is TGTGCCAGCAGTACAGGGGGCATCCATCAGCCCCAGCATTTT. This chain uses TRBV5-5 with TRBJ1-5; 9 bases match TRBD1. V shed 5 bases and J 5 bases; nucleotides not matched to a gene: 5. CDR1 SGHKS and CDR2 YYEKEE come from the germline V gene (reference sequence). CDR3 size: 14 residues.

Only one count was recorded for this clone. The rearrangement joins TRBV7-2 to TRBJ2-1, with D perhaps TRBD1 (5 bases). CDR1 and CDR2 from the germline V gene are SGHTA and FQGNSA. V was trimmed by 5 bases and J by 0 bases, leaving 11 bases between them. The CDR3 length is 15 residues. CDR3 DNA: TGTGCCAGCAGCGTACAGGATAGCTCCTACAATGAGCAGTTCTTC. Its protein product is CASSVQDSSYNEQFF.

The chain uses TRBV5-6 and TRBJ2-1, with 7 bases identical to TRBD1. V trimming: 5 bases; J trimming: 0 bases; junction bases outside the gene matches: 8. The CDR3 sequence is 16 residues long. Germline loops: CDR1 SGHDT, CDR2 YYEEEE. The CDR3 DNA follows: TGTGCCAGCAGGATTTCCCCAGGGGGCTCCTACAATGAGCAGTTCTTC. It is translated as CASRISPGGSYNEQFF.

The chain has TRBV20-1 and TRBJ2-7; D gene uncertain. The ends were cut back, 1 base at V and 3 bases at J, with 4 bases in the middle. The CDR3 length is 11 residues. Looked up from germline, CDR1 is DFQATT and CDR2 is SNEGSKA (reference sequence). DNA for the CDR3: TGCAGTGCTAGAGGCGACTACGAGCAGTACTTC. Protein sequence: CSARGDYEQYF.

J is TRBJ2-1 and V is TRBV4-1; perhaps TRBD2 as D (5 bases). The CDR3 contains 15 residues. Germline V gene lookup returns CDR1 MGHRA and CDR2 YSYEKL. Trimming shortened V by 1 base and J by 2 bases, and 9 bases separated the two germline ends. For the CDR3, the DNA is TGCGCCAGCAGCCAAGCAGCGGAAACCTACAATGAGCAGTTCTTC. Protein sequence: CASSQAAETYNEQFF.

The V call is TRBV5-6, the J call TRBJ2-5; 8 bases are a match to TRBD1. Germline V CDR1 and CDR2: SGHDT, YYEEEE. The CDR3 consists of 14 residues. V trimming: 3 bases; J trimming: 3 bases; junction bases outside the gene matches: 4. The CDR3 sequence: CASSWVTGEETQYF. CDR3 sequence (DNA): TGTGCCAGCAGCTGGGTGACAGGGGAAGAGACCCAGTACTTC.

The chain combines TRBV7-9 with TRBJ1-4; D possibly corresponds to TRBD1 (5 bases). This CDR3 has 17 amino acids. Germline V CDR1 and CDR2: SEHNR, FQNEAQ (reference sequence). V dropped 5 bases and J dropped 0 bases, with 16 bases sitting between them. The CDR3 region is CASSTVISGPTNEKLFF. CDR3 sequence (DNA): TGTGCCAGCAGCACGGTTATTTCAGGGCCAACTAATGAAAAACTGTTTTTT.